The clone carrying this T cell receptor beta chain was seen a handful of times. Its antigen is undetermined. Presence of unique molecular identifiers characterized the TCR beta cDNA libraries. TCRdb passed the PCR reads through MiXCR, listing each CDR3 protein once. The sample carries about 540,000 distinct CDR3 sequences, under 40% recorded once. The data stem from a study of post-analysis software for immune sequencing data. Study-wide results and limits: There was significantly lower normalized Chao1 diversity in multiple sclerosis patients than in controls. About five TRBV segments, including TRBV5-6, TRBV5-1 and TRBV20-1, were more frequent in patients than controls.

The CDR3 extends over 14 amino acids. The germline gives CDR1 MNHEY, CDR2 SVGAGI. With 1 base removed from V and 10 bases from J, the gap between germline ends came to 16 bases. Sequencing input: blood. The chain joins TRBV6-5 to TRBJ1-1; D unresolved. This sequence was found in a girl aged 2-17 years with multiple sclerosis. The CDR3 DNA is TGTGCCAGCAGTTACTTCTCCCTGGACGGCGCAGCTTTCTTT. Its protein is CASSYFSLDGAAFF.